A selection of T cell receptor beta chains follows, all from one sample in a study of CD8 T cells in Susac syndrome. One entry per CDR3 protein, called by TCRdb with MiXCR from the immunoSEQ multiplex PCR reads. This table holds 65,000 to 85,000 distinct CDR3 sequences, approximately 93% found once. Sequenced input: CD8+ T cells from PBMCs. The receptor source for this set is a human donor with Susac syndrome. The CDR3 runs from the conserved cysteine through the conserved F or W. D genes are given only for firm matches. Not all rows give a size; the values are once, few, many and, for expanded clones, a class.

CDR3 protein | CDR3 DNA | D gene | clone size | J gene | V gene
CASSLDKGLVETQYF | TGTGCCAGCAGCTTAGATAAGGGACTGGTAGAGACCCAGTACTTC | . | . | TRBJ2-5 | TRBV7-6
CASSVDRQNSYTGELFF | TGTGCCAGCAGCGTTGATCGCCAGAATTCGTACACCGGGGAGCTGTTTTTT | . | . | TRBJ2-2 | TRBV7-9
CASRLTGGRDEQYF | TGTGCCAGCAGGTTGACAGGGGGTAGGGACGAGCAGTACTTC | TRBD1 | . | TRBJ2-7 | TRBV6-6
CASSYPNREETQYF | TGTGCCAGCAGCTATCCGAACAGGGAAGAGACCCAGTACTTC | . | . | TRBJ2-5 | TRBV7-9
CASSVGGTSNQPQHF | TGTGCCAGCAGCGTAGGAGGGACTAGCAATCAGCCCCAGCATTTT | . | . | TRBJ1-5 | TRBV9
CASSVETNTGELFF | TGTGCCAGCAGCGTAGAAACGAACACCGGGGAGCTGTTTTTT | . | once | TRBJ2-2 | TRBV9
CSALPGWYQPQHF | TGCAGTGCCCTCCCGGGGTGGTACCAGCCCCAGCATTTT | . | . | TRBJ1-5 | TRBV20-1
CASSRGAYGTEAFF | TGTGCCAGTAGTCGCGGGGCCTATGGCACTGAAGCTTTCTTT | . | . | TRBJ1-1 | TRBV19
CASSQEPGLAGGSEQFF | TGTGCCAGCAGCCAAGAACCCGGACTAGCGGGAGGAAGTGAGCAGTTCTTC | TRBD2 | . | TRBJ2-1 | TRBV3-1
CAWREDQETQYF | TGTGCCTGGAGGGAGGACCAAGAGACCCAGTACTTC | . | . | TRBJ2-5 | TRBV30
CASSDRNSYEQYF | TGTGCCAGCAGTGACAGGAACTCCTACGAGCAGTACTTC | . | . | TRBJ2-7 | TRBV2
CASSTDRVDTEAFF | TGTGCCAGTAGTACCGACAGGGTCGACACTGAAGCTTTCTTT | TRBD1 | . | TRBJ1-1 | TRBV19
CATSRERRGNQPQHF | TGTGCCACCAGCAGAGAGAGGAGGGGAAATCAGCCCCAGCATTTT | . | . | TRBJ1-5 | TRBV15
CASSRLRTELTGELFF | TGTGCCAGCAGCAGACTCCGGACTGAGCTCACCGGGGAGCTGTTTTTT | . | . | TRBJ2-2 | TRBV3-1
CASSQVDAGSYNEQFF | TGTGCCAGCAGCCAAGTGGACGCAGGGTCCTACAATGAGCAGTTCTTC | . | . | TRBJ2-1 | TRBV14
CSARESGLAGASEQYF | TGCAGTGCTAGAGAATCCGGACTAGCGGGGGCTTCCGAGCAGTACTTC | TRBD2 | . | TRBJ2-7 | TRBV20-1
CASSVMGVELFF | TGTGCCAGCAGCGTAATGGGCGTGGAGCTGTTTTTT | . | . | TRBJ2-2 | TRBV9
CASGFNTFSSYNEQFF | TGTGCTAGTGGGTTCAATACCTTTAGCTCCTACAATGAGCAGTTCTTC | . | . | TRBJ2-1 | TRBV12-5
CASSLLHRSANYNEQFF | TGTGCCAGCAGCTTACTACACAGGAGCGCTAACTACAATGAGCAGTTCTTC | . | . | TRBJ2-1 | TRBV13
CASSVGQTMDRAGANVLTF | TGTGCCAGCAGCGTAGGACAGACTATGGACAGGGCTGGGGCCAACGTCCTGACTTTC | TRBD1 | . | TRBJ2-6 | TRBV9
CSATSGRGTGETQYF | TGCAGTGCTACAAGCGGTAGGGGAACGGGAGAGACCCAGTACTTC | . | . | TRBJ2-5 | TRBV20-1
CASSVGDWPSPRGVLQETQYF | TGTGCCAGCAGCGTAGGCGATTGGCCTAGTCCTCGCGGGGTCCTCCAAGAGACCCAGTACTTC | . | . | TRBJ2-5 | TRBV9
CSAQTRTSGRGEQFF | TGCAGTGCTCAAACAAGGACTAGCGGGAGGGGTGAGCAGTTCTTC | TRBD2 | . | TRBJ2-1 | TRBV20-1
CASSRTPDRAPYEQYF | TGTGCCAGCAGCCGGACCCCCGACAGGGCCCCCTACGAGCAGTACTTC | TRBD1 | . | TRBJ2-7 | TRBV4-2
CASSQESPSGSSYEQYF | TGTGCCAGCAGCCAAGAATCGCCTAGCGGGAGCTCCTACGAGCAGTACTTC | TRBD2 | . | TRBJ2-7 | TRBV16
CASSRDPSANQPQHF | TGTGCCAGCAGCCGGGACCCCAGCGCCAATCAGCCCCAGCATTTT | . | . | TRBJ1-5 | TRBV6-2/TRBV6-3
CASGFSSTGELFF | TGTGCTAGTGGTTTCTCGTCAACCGGGGAGCTGTTTTTT | . | . | TRBJ2-2 | TRBV12-5
CASSTEGPNEKLFF | TGTGCCAGCAGCACGGAGGGCCCTAATGAAAAACTGTTTTTT | . | . | TRBJ1-4 | TRBV7-9
CASSADFSGGLQETQYF | TGTGCCAGCAGCGCTGACTTTAGCGGGGGACTCCAAGAGACCCAGTACTTC | TRBD2 | once | TRBJ2-5 | TRBV9
CASSRRYGYTDTQYF | TGTGCCAGCAGCCGAAGATACGGATACACAGATACGCAGTATTTT | . | . | TRBJ2-3 | TRBV11-3
CSARDRVQTVYGYTF | TGCAGTGCTAGAGATCGGGTCCAGACCGTATATGGCTACACCTTC | . | . | TRBJ1-2 | TRBV20-1
CSARDAGKEQFF | TGCAGTGCTAGAGATGCCGGGAAGGAGCAGTTCTTC | . | . | TRBJ2-1 | TRBV20-1
CASSQDSGVAYEQYF | TGCGCCAGCAGCCAAGATTCAGGGGTAGCCTACGAGCAGTACTTC | . | . | TRBJ2-7 | TRBV4-3
CASSLRGSQETQYF | TGTGCCAGCTCACTCAGGGGGTCCCAAGAGACCCAGTACTTC | TRBD1 | few | TRBJ2-5 | TRBV18
CASREEGTEAFF | TGTGCCAGCAGGGAGGAGGGCACTGAAGCTTTCTTT | . | . | TRBJ1-1 | TRBV7-9
CASRKAKSPLHF | TGTGCCAGCAGAAAGGCCAAGTCACCCCTCCACTTT | . | once | TRBJ1-6 | TRBV5-5
CASSQSGQYYEQYF | TGTGCCAGCAGCCAATCGGGACAGTACTACGAGCAGTACTTC | TRBD1 | once | TRBJ2-7 | TRBV16
CASRDRGSKRKTQYF | TGTGCCAGCAGAGACAGGGGAAGTAAGCGGAAGACCCAGTACTTC | TRBD1 | . | TRBJ2-5 | TRBV27
CASSLWERSGNQPQHF | TGTGCCAGCAGCTTGTGGGAGAGGTCCGGGAATCAGCCCCAGCATTTT | . | . | TRBJ1-5 | TRBV5-6
CATSDLHGGRADEQFF | TGTGCCACCAGTGATTTGCATGGCGGGAGGGCAGATGAGCAGTTCTTC | TRBD2 | . | TRBJ2-1 | TRBV24-1
CASSYRQGSVDTQYF | TGCGCCAGCAGCTATCGACAGGGCTCGGTAGATACGCAGTATTTT | TRBD1 | . | TRBJ2-3 | TRBV5-1
CASAVPSDSGGFASSYNEQFF | TGCGCCAGCGCTGTACCGAGTGATAGCGGGGGTTTCGCGAGCTCCTACAATGAGCAGTTCTTC | TRBD2 | . | TRBJ2-1 | TRBV23-1
CASISFGRPNEQFF | TGTGCCAGCATTTCTTTTGGACGGCCCAATGAGCAGTTCTTC | . | . | TRBJ2-1 | TRBV28
CASSSRQGLDEAFF | TGTGCCAGCAGCTCGAGACAGGGGCTAGATGAAGCTTTCTTT | TRBD1 | . | TRBJ1-1 | TRBV7-8
CASTTSGRTDTQYF | TGTGCCAGTACGACTAGCGGGAGGACAGATACGCAGTATTTT | TRBD2 | . | TRBJ2-3 | TRBV19